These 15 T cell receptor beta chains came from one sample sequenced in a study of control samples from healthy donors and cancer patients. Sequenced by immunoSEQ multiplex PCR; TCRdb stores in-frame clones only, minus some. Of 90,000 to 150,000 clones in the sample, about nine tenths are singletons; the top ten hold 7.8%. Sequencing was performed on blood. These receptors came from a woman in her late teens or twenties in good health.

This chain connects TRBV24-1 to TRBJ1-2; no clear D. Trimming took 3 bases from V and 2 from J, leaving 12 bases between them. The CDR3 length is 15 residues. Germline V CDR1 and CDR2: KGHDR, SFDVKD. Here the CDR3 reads CATSDPSRANYGYTF. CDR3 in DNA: TGTGCCACCAGTGATCCCTCCCGGGCCAACTATGGCTACACCTTC.

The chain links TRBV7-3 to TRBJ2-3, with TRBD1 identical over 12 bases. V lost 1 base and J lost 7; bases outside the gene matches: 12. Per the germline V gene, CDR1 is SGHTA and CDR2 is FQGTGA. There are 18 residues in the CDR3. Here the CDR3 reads CASSLMGTGTGGMHTQYF. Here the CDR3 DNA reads TGTGCCAGCAGCTTAATGGGAACCGGGACAGGGGGCATGCATACGCAGTATTTT.

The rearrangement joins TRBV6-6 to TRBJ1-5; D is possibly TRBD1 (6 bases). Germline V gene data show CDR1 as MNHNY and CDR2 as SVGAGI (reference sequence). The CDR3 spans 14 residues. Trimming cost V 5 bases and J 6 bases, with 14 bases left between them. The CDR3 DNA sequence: TGTGCCAGCAGTCCACAGGGAGGGGGTCAGCCCCAGCATTTT. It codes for CASSPQGGGQPQHF.

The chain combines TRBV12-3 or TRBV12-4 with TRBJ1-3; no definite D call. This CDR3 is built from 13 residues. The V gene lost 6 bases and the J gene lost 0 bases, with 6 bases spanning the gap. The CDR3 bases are TGTGCCAGCAGGTTTCACTCTGGAAACACCATATATTTT. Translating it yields CASRFHSGNTIYF.

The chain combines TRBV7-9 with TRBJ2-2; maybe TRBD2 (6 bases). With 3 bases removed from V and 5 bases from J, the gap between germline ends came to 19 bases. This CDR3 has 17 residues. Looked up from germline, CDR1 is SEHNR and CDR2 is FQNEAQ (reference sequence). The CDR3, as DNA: TGTGCCAGCAGCTTCCCTTCCGTAATAGCGGAAACCGGGGAGCTGTTTTTT. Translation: CASSFPSVIAETGELFF.

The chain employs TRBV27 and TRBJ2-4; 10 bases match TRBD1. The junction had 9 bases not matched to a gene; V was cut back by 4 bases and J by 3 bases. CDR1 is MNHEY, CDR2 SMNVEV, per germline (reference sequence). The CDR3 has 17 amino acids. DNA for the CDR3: TGTGCCAGCAGTTATTCTGCGGGACAGGGGAACAAAAACATTCAGTACTTC. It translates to CASSYSAGQGNKNIQYF.

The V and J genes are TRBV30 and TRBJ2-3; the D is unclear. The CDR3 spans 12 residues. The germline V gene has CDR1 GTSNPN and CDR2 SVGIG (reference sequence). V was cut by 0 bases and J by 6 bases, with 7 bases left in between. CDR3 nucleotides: TGTGCCTGGAGTGTAAGGCGGGATACGCAGTATTTT. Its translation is CAWSVRRDTQYF.

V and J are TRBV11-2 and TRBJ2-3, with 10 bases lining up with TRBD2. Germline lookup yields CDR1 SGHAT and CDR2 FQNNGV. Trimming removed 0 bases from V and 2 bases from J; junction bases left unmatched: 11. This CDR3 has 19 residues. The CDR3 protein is CASSLDSGRSVSNTDTQYF. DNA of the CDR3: TGTGCCAGCAGCTTAGATAGCGGGAGGTCTGTATCCAACACAGATACGCAGTATTTT.

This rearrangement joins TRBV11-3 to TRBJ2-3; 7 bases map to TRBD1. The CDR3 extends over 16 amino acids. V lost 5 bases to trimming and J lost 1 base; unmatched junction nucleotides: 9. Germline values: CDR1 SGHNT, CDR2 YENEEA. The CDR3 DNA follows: TGTGCCAGCAGCAAGGTAGGGGGCTCGGGCACAGATACGCAGTATTTT. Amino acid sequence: CASSKVGGSGTDTQYF.

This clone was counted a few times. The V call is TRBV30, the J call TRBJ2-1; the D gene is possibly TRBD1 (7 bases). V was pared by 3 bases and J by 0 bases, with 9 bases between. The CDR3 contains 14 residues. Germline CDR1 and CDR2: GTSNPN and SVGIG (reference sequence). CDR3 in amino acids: CAWSQGGSYNEQFF. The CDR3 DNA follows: TGTGCCTGGAGCCAGGGGGGCTCCTACAATGAGCAGTTCTTC.

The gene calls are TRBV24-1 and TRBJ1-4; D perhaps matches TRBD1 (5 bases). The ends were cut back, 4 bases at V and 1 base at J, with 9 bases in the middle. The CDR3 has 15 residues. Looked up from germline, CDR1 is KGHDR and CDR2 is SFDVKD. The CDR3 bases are TGTGCCACCAGTGACTATGACAGAACTAATGAAAAACTGTTTTTT. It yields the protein CATSDYDRTNEKLFF.

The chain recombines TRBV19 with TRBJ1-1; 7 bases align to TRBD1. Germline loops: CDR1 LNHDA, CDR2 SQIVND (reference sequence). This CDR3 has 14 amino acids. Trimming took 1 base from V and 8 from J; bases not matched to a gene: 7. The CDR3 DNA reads TGTGCCAGTAGTATAGTGTTACAGGGGACAGAAGCTTTCTTT. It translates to CASSIVLQGTEAFF.

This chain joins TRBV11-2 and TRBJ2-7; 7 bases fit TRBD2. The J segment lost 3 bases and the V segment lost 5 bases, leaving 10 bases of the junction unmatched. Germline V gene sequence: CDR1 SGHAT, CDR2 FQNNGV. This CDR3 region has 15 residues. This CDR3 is CASSPTAGNFYEQYF. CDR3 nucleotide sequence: TGTGCCAGCAGCCCGACAGCGGGAAACTTCTACGAGCAGTACTTC.

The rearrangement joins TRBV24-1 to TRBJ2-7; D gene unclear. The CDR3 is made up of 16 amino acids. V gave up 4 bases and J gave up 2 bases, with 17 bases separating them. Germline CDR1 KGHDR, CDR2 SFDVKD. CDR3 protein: CATSDSRHLRTYEQYF. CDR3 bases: TGTGCCACCAGTGACTCCAGACACCTCCGCACCTACGAGCAGTACTTC.

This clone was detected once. CDR3: CASWERDTQYF. CDR3 DNA: TGTGCCAGTTGGGAGCGAGATACGCAGTATTTT. J is TRBJ2-3 and V is TRBV27; D is possibly TRBD2 (5 bases). V lost 9 bases and J lost 5, with 9 bases in between. CDR1 is MNHEY and CDR2 is SMNVEV in the germline V gene (reference sequence). The length of the CDR3 is 11 residues.